This note documents a single T cell receptor (beta chain) sequence. Its antigen is still unknown. One base away there is no much larger clone; base qualities are not given. The treatment or condition label here, explained by the study, means: about 20 received Ad26.COV2.S at low or high dose, single or two shots; several received placebo; per-sample allocation not given. For vaccine and placebo recipients, the sequenced repertoires came from samples collected on day 63 after the first injection. In Cohort 1b, 25 or so adults aged 18-55 years were enrolled at a single site in Boston, USA, between 29 July and 7 August 2020. Ad26.COV2.S was a replication-incompetent adenovirus type 26 vector expressing a prefusion-stabilized SARS-CoV-2 spike protein from the original Wuhan strain. This specimen belongs to a study of Ad26.COV2.S vaccination and SARS-CoV-2 variants (dated by TCRdb to 2020 to 2022). About the full investigation: Vaccine-arm donors came from COV1001, a multicentre, randomized, double-blind, placebo-controlled phase I-IIa trial of Ad26.COV2.S in healthy adults. Trial participants were randomized into five groups of five, in which low-dose or high-dose Ad26.COV2.S was given once or twice, or placebo was given on both occasions. The TCR-sequenced set comprised approximately 30 samples: around 20 Ad26.COV2.S vaccine recipients, 5 placebo recipients and 8 SARS-CoV-2 convalescent individuals. Investigators did not know the trial group allocation while performing experiments and assessing outcomes. Sequencing of the TCRbeta repertoire served to evaluate the specificity and breadth of SARS-CoV-2-reactive T cell receptors following Ad26.COV2.S vaccination. Ad26.COV2.S was administered intramuscularly at a dose of 5x10^10 or 1x10^11 viral particles, either as one shot or as two shots given 56 days apart. What the work shows at the level of the full study, not this receptor alone: Vaccine and placebo recipients had similar non-spike TCR breadth, a finding consistent with the vaccine containing only spike. After vaccination, spike-specific CD8+ and CD4+ T cell responses were reported to show substantial breadth. Ad26.COV2.S recipients had higher spike-specific TCR breadth than placebo recipients (P = 0.0014). The authors noted that total T cell responses may have been underestimated by the TCR breadth and depth analyses. Comparing responses between vaccine doses or regimens was not something the study was powered to do.

The CDR3, cysteine through phenylalanine, is 16 amino acids long. Only the CDR3 DNA is retained, 48 bases long and in frame from the first base. V is pruned by 0 bases and J by 7 bases, leaving 8 bases of the junction without a gene match. As encoded in the germline V gene, CDR1 is ENHRY while CDR2 is SYGVKD. TCRbeta CDR3 regions were sequenced with the immunoSEQ Assay. After extraction, genomic DNA underwent amplification by bias-controlled multiplex PCR, followed by high-throughput sequencing. The study's processing was this. To quantify the absolute abundance of every unique TCRbeta CDR3 region, sequences were collapsed and filtered. Usable DNA was measured by amplifying reference genes present in all nucleated cells, and TCRbeta template counts were normalized to that usable DNA to estimate T cell fraction. Repertoire TCRs were annotated as SARS-CoV-2-specific when V gene, CDR3 amino acid sequence and J gene were exactly matched to a known reactive TCR set. The reference SARS-CoV-2 TCR set was obtained from MIRA and was filtered for enrichment in COVID-19-positive ImmuneCODE repertoires, whereby public or cross-reactive TCRs were removed. Drawing on the MIRA antigens, annotated TCRs were analysed further at the level of specific ORF or position within ORF. Breadth was defined as annotated unique rearrangements over total unique productive rearrangements; depth was the summed frequency of those rearrangements. Two-sided Wilcoxon rank-sum tests were applied when comparing TCR breadth between groups. The source is immuneACCESS, and TCRdb retained only in-frame sequences with V and J called. Part of the clones is not carried over; for the studies checked, unresolved V genes explain less than half of this, and the remainder is unexplained. That table supplies the V and J calls and clone size; D and trimming were determined from the DNA. Within this sample are roughly 300,000 clones, with roughly 90% of them counted one time only. The ten largest clones represent approximately 11% of the sample.

This receptor chain uses TRBV10-3 and TRBJ2-1, and TRBD2 matches 8 of the central bases. The sequence was collected from a person between 18 and 59 years old who received the Ad26.COV2.S COVID-19 vaccine or a placebo. The material was peripheral blood, obtained in a trial of Ad26.COV2.S vaccine versus placebo. The CDR3 protein: CAISESPSGGENEQFF. The DNA sequence is TGTGCCATCAGTGAGTCTCCCAGCGGGGGCGAGAATGAGCAGTTCTTC.